The sequence of this TCR beta chain was determined in a study of cytomegalovirus exposure and HLA in healthy donors. This CDR3 is 16 amino acids long. V was clipped by 3 bases and J by 5 bases; unmatched bases: 12. Per the germline V gene, CDR1 is MGHRA and CDR2 is YSYEKL. This clone showed up just a few times. Its antigen is unknown. With 60 Vbeta and 13 Jbeta primers, the PCR was carried out. As originally analysed: Later reanalysis found approximately 76 million unique TCR beta chains, roughly 10 million of them shared. Method: immunoSEQ multiplex PCR; TCRdb's copy keeps in-frame clones and lacks some. The V and J calls and clone size are taken from that table; D and trimming were inferred from the DNA. The table records 180,000 or so clones, more than 75% of them present only once. Study findings and constraints: Previously analyzed data showed that most TCR beta V segments were productive at a frequency of about 87% or about 30%. Later on, an analysis tied approximately 17,000 TCR beta sequences to HLA alleles at 0.05 false discovery rate. The listing of 150 or so TCR beta chains classed them as cytomegalovirus-associated.

This rearrangement joins TRBV4-1 to TRBJ2-5; 7 bases line up with TRBD2. This TCR was sampled from a woman aged 25 to 39 in good health and CMV-seropositive. The sample was PBMCs. CDR3 amino acids: CASSHLGREARETQYF. CDR3 nucleotide sequence: TGCGCCAGCAGCCACTTGGGGAGGGAGGCAAGGGAGACCCAGTACTTC.